The rows below give T cell receptor beta chains drawn from one sample of a study of blood T cells in healthy people across ages. In TCRdb, the 5' RACE reads were re-called with MiXCR into one record per CDR3 protein. This sample has 850,000 to 950,000 distinct CDR3 sequences, with 29% found just once. The sample comprised blood. The receptors were sampled from a woman of 80 years or more in good health. CDR3s include the opening cysteine and the closing phenylalanine or tryptophan. The D gene is left open where the match is weak. The size field is filled for only some rows; it gives once, few, many or a size class.

DNA,CDR3,V,size,J,D
TGTGCCAGCAGCTTAGCGTCTCCAGGGAATAATTCACCCCTCCACTTT,CASSLASPGNNSPLHF,TRBV7-2,few,TRBJ1-6,.
TGTGCCAGCAGTAAACTCGGAGTAGAGGGGAATGAGCAGTTCTTC,CASSKLGVEGNEQFF,TRBV6-2/TRBV6-3,many,TRBJ2-1,.
TGTGCCAGCACTGGGGCATCCTACGAGCAGTACTTC,CASTGASYEQYF,TRBV6-6,many,TRBJ2-7,.
TGTGCCAGCAGTTACTCCGGCGGGGGGGCTTTGGAGACCCAGTACTTC,CASSYSGGGALETQYF,TRBV6-5,many,TRBJ2-5,TRBD2
TGCAGCGTCACGGACGTTCGGACTGAAGCTTTCTTT,CSVTDVRTEAFF,TRBV29-1,many,TRBJ1-1,.
TGTGCCAGCAGTGGAGTCATCCTCAATCAGCCCCAGCATTTT,CASSGVILNQPQHF,TRBV27,.,TRBJ1-5,.
TGCAGCGCCTTGGGAGTGACAGGGGGCCTGGGGGAAGCTCTCTTT,CSALGVTGGLGEALF,TRBV29-1,.,TRBJ1-1,TRBD1
TGTGCCAGCAGCTTAGGGGACAGCCAGTTCTTC,CASSLGDSQFF,TRBV7-9,many,TRBJ2-1,TRBD1
TGCAGCGTTGACGGTTTCGCGAACACTGAAGCTTTCTTT,CSVDGFANTEAFF,TRBV29-1,many,TRBJ1-1,.
TGTGCCAGCAGCCCAGGACAGGGGGAGGGAAAACTGTTTTTT,CASSPGQGEGKLFF,TRBV7-2,few,TRBJ1-4,TRBD1
TGTGCCAGCAACGATCCCGGGGAGCTGTTTTTT,CASNDPGELFF,TRBV2,.,TRBJ2-2,.
TGTGCCAGCAGCTTAGCTCAGCTGACAGGGAGTGAGCAGTTCTTC,CASSLAQLTGSEQFF,TRBV7-2,.,TRBJ2-1,TRBD1
TGTGCCAGCAGAACCCTAGGGGGGAATGAGCAGTACTTC,CASRTLGGNEQYF,TRBV11-2,few,TRBJ2-5,.
TGTGCCAGCTCATCCCGCGGACAGGGAACCTACAATGAGCAGTTCTTC,CASSSRGQGTYNEQFF,TRBV18,.,TRBJ2-1,TRBD1
TGTGCCAGCAGCAGGGACAGGAGTGCAAATCAGCCCCAGCATTTT,CASSRDRSANQPQHF,TRBV27,few,TRBJ1-5,TRBD1
TGTGCCAGCTCACCCTCCGGGACTAGCGGGGGTAGTGAGCAGTTCTTC,CASSPSGTSGGSEQFF,TRBV18,few,TRBJ2-1,TRBD2
TGTGCCAGCAGCCAAGAGACCCTGAGGAGCACTGAAGCTTTCTTT,CASSQETLRSTEAFF,TRBV3-1,.,TRBJ1-1,.
TGTGCCAGCAGCTCAACGCCAACAGGGGTAGGGGGCTACACCTTC,CASSSTPTGVGGYTF,TRBV7-2,many,TRBJ1-2,TRBD1
TGTGCCGGCAGCTTAGGAAGCTCGCAGGGCTATGAAAAACTGTTTTTT,CAGSLGSSQGYEKLFF,TRBV7-9,.,TRBJ1-4,.
TGTGCCAGCAGCCCAACCCACCTTGGCTACACCTTC,CASSPTHLGYTF,TRBV7-2,many,TRBJ1-2,.
TGTGCCAGCTCACCACTCCCCGTGGCCTCTGGGGCCAACGTCCTGACTTTC,CASSPLPVASGANVLTF,TRBV18,many,TRBJ2-6,.
TGCAGCCTCGCCGGGACTAGCGGGAGGAAGGTCTACAATGAGCAGTTCTTC,CSLAGTSGRKVYNEQFF,TRBV29-1,.,TRBJ2-1,TRBD2
TGTGCCAGCAGCCGTCTCAGCGGGCCCTTTTTCCCTTCCACAGATACGCAGTATTTT,CASSRLSGPFFPSTDTQYF,TRBV27,.,TRBJ2-3,.
TGTGCCAGCAGCCAAGGGGGTTGGGGATACAATGAGCAGTTCTTC,CASSQGGWGYNEQFF,TRBV11-2,many,TRBJ2-1,.
TGCAGCGTTGGAGTCTTCGCGACAGGGAGTAGCGAGCAGTACTTC,CSVGVFATGSSEQYF,TRBV29-1,many,TRBJ2-7,TRBD1
TGTGCCGGCAGCCGGGACAGGGACTCTGGCTACACCTTC,CAGSRDRDSGYTF,TRBV7-2,.,TRBJ1-2,TRBD1
TGTGCCAGCAGCGGCAACAGTCCCTATGGCTACACCTTC,CASSGNSPYGYTF,TRBV7-9,.,TRBJ1-2,.
TGCGCCAGCAGCTTGGAAAGCAGGGTAACGACAGATACGCAGTATTTT,CASSLESRVTTDTQYF,TRBV5-1,many,TRBJ2-3,.
TGTGCCAGCAGGTCCCGGGACAGTTCGGGGAACACTGAAGCTTTCTTT,CASRSRDSSGNTEAFF,TRBV6-5,.,TRBJ1-1,TRBD1
TGTGCCAGCGCCGACGGGGGGGTAGGTAGCTATGGCTACACCTTC,CASADGGVGSYGYTF,TRBV7-2,many,TRBJ1-2,.
TGCGCCAGCAGCCAAGAGTTTTCAGGGGGCAATGAGCAGTTCTTC,CASSQEFSGGNEQFF,TRBV4-3,many,TRBJ2-1,TRBD1
TGCAGTGCTAGCACGACAGGGTTGAGGGGCTACACCTTC,CSASTTGLRGYTF,TRBV20-1,many,TRBJ1-2,TRBD1
TGTGCCATCAGTAGGACAGGGGAGTACGAGCAGTACTTC,CAISRTGEYEQYF,TRBV10-3,many,TRBJ2-7,TRBD1